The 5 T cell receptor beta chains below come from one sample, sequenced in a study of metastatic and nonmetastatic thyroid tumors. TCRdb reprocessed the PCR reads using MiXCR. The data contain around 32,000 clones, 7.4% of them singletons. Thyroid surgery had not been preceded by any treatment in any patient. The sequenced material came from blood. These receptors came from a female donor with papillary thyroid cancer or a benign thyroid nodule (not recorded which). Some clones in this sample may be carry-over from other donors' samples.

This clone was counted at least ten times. The CDR3 nucleotides are TGTGCCATCAGTGAGTCGGGGCACCTCGGGGGCACCGGGGAGCTGTTTTTT. Translating it yields CAISESGHLGGTGELFF. This rearrangement joins TRBV10-3 to TRBJ2-2, with D tentatively TRBD2 (6 bases). Germline-derived CDR1 and CDR2 are ENHRY and SYGVKD. The CDR3 is made up of 17 amino acids. V gave up 0 bases and J gave up 4 bases, with 15 bases separating them.

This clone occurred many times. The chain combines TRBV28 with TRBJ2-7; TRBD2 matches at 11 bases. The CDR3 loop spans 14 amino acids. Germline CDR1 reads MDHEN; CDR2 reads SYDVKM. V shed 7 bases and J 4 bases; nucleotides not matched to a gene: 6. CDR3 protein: CASTIAGGPYEQYF. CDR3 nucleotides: TGTGCCAGCACGATAGCGGGAGGGCCGTACGAGCAGTACTTC.

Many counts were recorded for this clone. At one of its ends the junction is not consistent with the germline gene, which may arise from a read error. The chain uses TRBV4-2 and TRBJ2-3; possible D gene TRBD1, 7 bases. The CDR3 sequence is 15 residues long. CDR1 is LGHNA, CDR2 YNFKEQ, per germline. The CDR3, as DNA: TGTGCCAGCAGCGAAGAGGAGGGGGCTACAGATACGCAGTATTTT. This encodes CASSEEEGATDTQYF.

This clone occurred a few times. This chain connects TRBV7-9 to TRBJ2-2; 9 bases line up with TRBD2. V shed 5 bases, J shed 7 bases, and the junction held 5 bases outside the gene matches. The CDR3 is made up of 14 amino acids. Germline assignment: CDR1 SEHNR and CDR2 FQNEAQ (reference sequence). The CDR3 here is CASSRSGSLGELFF. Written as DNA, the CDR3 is TGTGCCAGCAGCCGTAGCGGGAGTCTCGGGGAGCTGTTTTTT. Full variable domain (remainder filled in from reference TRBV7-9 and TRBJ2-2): DTGVSQNPRHKITKRGQNVTFRCDPISEHNRLYWYRQTLGQGPEFLTYFQNEAQLEKSRLLSDRFSAERPKGSFSTLEIQRTEQGDSAMYLCASSRSGSLGELFFGEGSRLTVL.

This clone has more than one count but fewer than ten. This CDR3 reads CASSLGDRAAGYTF. The CDR3 region has the DNA TGTGCCAGCAGTTTAGGGGACAGGGCCGCAGGCTACACCTTC. The chain is built from TRBV12-3 or TRBV12-4 and TRBJ1-2, with 9 bases aligning to TRBD1. This CDR3 is 14 amino acids long. V lost 1 base, J lost 8 bases, and 5 bases stayed unmatched.